The TCR beta chain described here comes from a study of regulatory T cells in long-lasting Graves disease. Ten or more counts support this clonotype. This CDR3 is built from 12 residues. Germline CDR1 SGDLS, CDR2 YYNGEE. V was clipped by 4 bases and J by 7 bases, with 12 bases between them. Specified time point: newly diagnosed GD, antithyroid drugs for less than 3 months. Scientists built the TCR library using RNA that was extracted from PBMCs. Construction of the TCR beta libraries employed iRepertoire HTBI primers in conjunction with Arm-PCR of CDR3 regions. TCRdb ran MiXCR on the multiplex PCR reads and lists one entry per CDR3 protein. The table has about 540,000 distinct CDR3 sequences, 13% seen once. The sample also formed part of further work on T cells in Graves' hyperthyroidism and ophthalmopathy.

The chain combines TRBV9 with TRBJ2-7; either TRBD1 or TRBD2 may supply D (6 bases each). This sample comprised peripheral blood mononuclear cells (PBMCs), obtained at new diagnosis, from a patient treated with antithyroid drugs. The source is a man under 40 with Graves disease. This CDR3 is CASSTSGAEQYF. CDR3 coding DNA: TGTGCCAGCAGCACGTCGGGGGCGGAGCAGTACTTC.